This passage covers 4 T cell receptor beta chains from one sample sequenced in a study of blood T cell repertoires in COVID-19. Assay used: immunoSEQ multiplex PCR; TCRdb lists only in-frame clones, some missing. The table records under 250,000 clones, roughly 83% of them present only once. The specimen was peripheral blood. These TCRs come from a man aged 40-55 years with acute or convalescent COVID-19.

The chain carries TRBV9 and TRBJ2-3, with TRBD1 matching 9 bases. There are 15 residues in the CDR3. Germline-derived CDR1 and CDR2 are SGDLS and YYNGEE. V shed 3 bases and J 4 bases; nucleotides not matched to a gene: 6. The CDR3 reads CASSETGGMSDTQYF. The CDR3, as DNA: TGTGCCAGCAGCGAGACAGGGGGTATGTCAGATACGCAGTATTTT.

This clone showed up just once. The gene calls are TRBV7-8 and TRBJ1-3; possibly TRBD1 for D (5 bases). With 2 bases removed from V and 0 bases from J, the gap between germline ends came to 14 bases. The CDR3 extends over 17 amino acids. Germline V lookup: CDR1 SGHVS, CDR2 FQNEAQ. The CDR3 spells CASSLTIRQISGNTIYF. The CDR3 DNA reads TGTGCCAGCAGCTTAACCATTCGACAGATCTCTGGAAACACCATATATTTT. Full variable domain (rest looked up from reference TRBV7-8 and TRBJ1-3): GAGVSQSPRYKVAKRGQDVALRCDPISGHVSLFWYQQALGQGPEFLTYFQNEAQLDKSGLPSDRFFAERPEGSVSTLKIQRTQQEDSAVYLCASSLTIRQISGNTIYFGEGSWLTVV.

This chain links TRBV7-7 with TRBJ2-7, with 15 positions matching TRBD2. Germline CDR1 SSHAT, CDR2 FNYEAQ (reference sequence). This CDR3 is built from 19 residues. V shed 4 bases, J shed 4 bases, and the junction held 14 bases outside the gene matches. CDR3 DNA: TGTGCCAGCAGCTCGCCTGGACTAGCGGGAGGGAAACAAGCTTACGAGCAGTACTTC. Protein product: CASSSPGLAGGKQAYEQYF.

The CDR3 region has the DNA TGTGCCAGCAGTGGTCTACAGGGCGGGGAGCTGTTTTTT. It translates to CASSGLQGGELFF. The rearrangement joins TRBV6-4 to TRBJ2-2, with a weak D call TRBD1 (6 bases). In germline, CDR1 is MRHNA, CDR2 SNTAGT. The germline V and J ends were trimmed by 4 bases and 7 bases, with 10 bases remaining between them. This CDR3 region has 13 residues.